This T cell receptor beta chain was identified during a study of radiotherapy plus CTLA-4 blockade in lung cancer. Background on the study: Objective responses arose in 15% to 20% of patients, and approximately 30% experienced disease control. Study-wide points: Clones derived from tumor TCRs expanded in blood after radiotherapy plus ipilimumab. Reports state that early shifts in blood T cell clones, with interferon-beta, best predicted response.

After removal of 0 bases from V and 7 bases from J, the junction contained 8 bases not matched to a gene. The CDR3 length is 16 residues. From germline, CDR1 is SGHNT and CDR2 YYREEE (reference sequence). On this clone itself: Its cognate antigen is unknown.

The repertoire was sequenced with immunoSEQ multiplex PCR; TCRdb's copy has only in-frame clones and lacks some. This table holds around 30,000 clones, more than 70% found once. Focal radiation plus CTLA-4 blockade with ipilimumab was given to patients with chemo-refractory metastatic non-small-cell lung cancer. The clonotype originates from a human donor with non-small cell lung cancer whose response to radiotherapy plus ipilimumab could not be evaluated. The genes are TRBV5-4 and TRBJ2-5, with 11 bases aligning to TRBD2. This specimen was peripheral blood, taken from a patient treated with radiotherapy plus ipilimumab. The CDR3 region is CASSLAGLAVKWTQYF. The CDR3 DNA follows: TGTGCCAGCAGCTTGGCGGGACTAGCGGTAAAGTGGACCCAGTACTTC.